This is a list of T cell receptor beta chains from one sample in a study of OX40 agonist ivuxolimab in advanced cancers. This table comes from immunoSEQ multiplex PCR, and its TCRdb copy is limited to in-frame clones, with some not included. The sample gives around 80,000 clones, 80% to 95% of which show up once; over 8.5% is in the top ten. The source material was CD4+ or CD8+ T cells sorted from blood, sampled in a trial of the OX40 agonist ivuxolimab. The receptors here all came from an adult with an advanced solid tumor such as melanoma, head and neck, liver or kidney cancer. Each CDR3 is given with its conserved first and last residue.

TRBV6-5,CASSYSAGPQETQYF
TRBV9,CASSIGLAGGDTQYF
TRBV9,CASSVGTLRYF
TRBV19,CASSGTMNTGELFF
TRBV5-6,CASSLGAGLAKNIQYF
TRBV4-1,CASSQVQGGGTNTGELFF
TRBV5-6,CASSSGRQETQYF
TRBV6-1,CASSDWDGSTDTQYF
TRBV27,CASGTGTSGANEQFF
TRBV11-3,CASSLTPSYEQYF
TRBV27,CASSLILDETQYF
TRBV9,CASSPRVGQGQETQYF
TRBV7-9,CASSLQTTGNYGYTF
TRBV7-3,CASSLEITGANVLTF
TRBV7-9,CASSLEGFDEQYF
TRBV23-1,CASSQAGLMNTEAFF
TRBV5-1,CASSLNHPSGVLTDTQYF
TRBV27,CASTWGGSSYNEQFF
TRBV2,CASSVNPGANSPLHF
TRBV14,CASSQDRSSYNEQFF
TRBV9,CASSVGTGISYEQYF
TRBV7-9,CASSSSYSGYSNQPQHF